Included here is one T cell receptor beta chain sequence, with context. The sample originates from a study of blood T cell repertoires in COVID-19. The method was immunoSEQ multiplex PCR; TCRdb's version includes in-frame clones alone and lacks a portion of them. This sample has about 360,000 clones, with 70% to 90% found just once. Germline CDR1 LNHDA, CDR2 SQIVND (reference sequence). This CDR3 contains 12 residues. The V gene lost 8 bases and the J gene lost 7 bases, with 15 bases spanning the gap. The chain joins TRBV19 to TRBJ2-7; tentative D call: TRBD1 (7 bases). The clonotype was recovered from a young man who had recovered from COVID-19. Sequencing used PBMCs or T cells enriched from blood (not recorded which). This CDR3 reads CASGTDRVEQYF. CDR3 DNA: TGTGCCAGTGGGACTGACAGGGTGGAGCAGTACTTC.